One sample yielded the 29 T cell receptor beta chains listed below, sequenced in a study of T cell responses to AZD1222 COVID-19 vaccine. Sequencing used immunoSEQ multiplex PCR; TCRdb keeps in-frame clones, though not all of them. In the table there are about 120,000 clones, roughly 90% of which are singletons. The specimen was peripheral blood, collected on day 0 of AZD1222 vaccination. The receptor set was obtained from an adult in good health.

This clone has just one count. The V and J genes are TRBV5-4 and TRBJ2-2; 8 nucleotides align to TRBD1. V was clipped by 4 bases and J by 0 bases; unmatched bases: 5. The CDR3 loop spans 16 amino acids. Germline assignment: CDR1 SGHNT and CDR2 YYREEE (reference sequence). In DNA form, the CDR3 reads TGTGCCAGCAGCATAGGACAGGGCCCGAACACCGGGGAGCTGTTTTTT. Its protein is CASSIGQGPNTGELFF. Full variable domain (outside the CDR3, taken from reference TRBV5-4 and TRBJ2-2): ETGVTQSPTHLIKTRGQQVTLRCSSQSGHNTVSWYQQALGQGPQFIFQYYREEENGRGNFPPRFSGLQFPNYSSELNVNALELDDSALYLCASSIGQGPNTGELFFGEGSRLTVL.

This rearrangement joins TRBV5-1 to TRBJ2-7; D is perhaps TRBD1 (5 bases). Germline CDR1 SGHRS, CDR2 YFSETQ. The CDR3 loop spans 13 amino acids. The V and J ends lost 4 bases and 4 bases respectively, with 12 bases between them. CDR3 protein: CASSGTAGYEQYF. In nucleotides, the CDR3 is TGCGCCAGCAGCGGTACTGCAGGGTACGAGCAGTACTTC.

The chain is built from TRBV28 and TRBJ2-5, with D tentatively TRBD2 (5 bases). The germline V and J ends were trimmed by 4 bases and 7 bases, with 13 bases remaining between them. The CDR3 is made up of 13 amino acids. Germline V CDR1 and CDR2: MDHEN, SYDVKM. Written as DNA, the CDR3 is TGTGCCAGCAGTTCCTCCTTCGGGGTGACCCAGTACTTC. Translation: CASSSSFGVTQYF.

The V call is TRBV5-4, the J call TRBJ1-6; 7 bases map to TRBD1. Per germline, CDR1 SGHNT and CDR2 YYREEE (reference sequence). There are 14 residues in the CDR3. Trimming at V came to 0 bases and at J to 6 bases, leaving 0 bases not matched to a gene. The DNA of the CDR3 is TGTGCCAGCAGCTTGGAGGGGGCTAATTCACCCCTCCACTTT. It translates to CASSLEGANSPLHF. The whole variable domain, remainder taken from reference TRBV5-4 and TRBJ1-6, is ETGVTQSPTHLIKTRGQQVTLRCSSQSGHNTVSWYQQALGQGPQFIFQYYREEENGRGNFPPRFSGLQFPNYSSELNVNALELDDSALYLCASSLEGANSPLHFGNGTRLTVT.

V is TRBV12-3 or TRBV12-4 and J is TRBJ1-1; possible D gene TRBD1, 5 bases. V lost 7 bases and J lost 4, with 13 bases in between. The CDR3 spans 13 residues. In DNA form, the CDR3 reads TGTGCCAGCAAAAAAGGTGGGGGCACTGAAGCTTTCTTT. Amino acid sequence: CASKKGGGTEAFF.

The genes are TRBV6-5 and TRBJ1-2; 9 bases are a match to TRBD1. In germline, CDR1 is MNHEY, CDR2 SVGAGI. The CDR3 consists of 15 residues. With 6 bases clipped from V and 1 base from J, the junction kept 6 bases outside the gene matches. In DNA form, the CDR3 reads TGTGCCAGCAGCCCGACAGGGGGAAGTAACTATGGCTACACCTTC. Its protein is CASSPTGGSNYGYTF.

This clone has only a few counts. The chain couples TRBV6-4 to TRBJ2-1; TRBD1 matches 7 bases. CDR3 length equals 16 residues. V was clipped by 6 bases and J by 5 bases; unmatched bases: 13. The germline V gene has CDR1 MRHNA and CDR2 SNTAGT. CDR3 region: CASSADVGQPDNEQFF. In DNA, the CDR3 is TGTGCCAGCAGCGCAGATGTGGGACAGCCTGACAATGAGCAGTTCTTC.

The J gene is TRBJ1-5, the V gene TRBV5-1; 9 bases fit TRBD1. CDR3 length equals 17 residues. V shed 4 bases and J 4 bases; nucleotides not matched to a gene: 12. Germline loops: CDR1 SGHRS, CDR2 YFSETQ. The CDR3 DNA reads TGCGCCAGCAGCCTTGGGACAGGGAGGGGGGAAAATCAGCCCCAGCATTTT. Translating it yields CASSLGTGRGENQPQHF.

The V call is TRBV10-3, the J call TRBJ1-2, with a tentative D call TRBD1 (5 bases). V lost 4 bases and J 0 bases, leaving 9 bases between the germline ends. Germline V CDR1 and CDR2: ENHRY, SYGVKD. The CDR3 has 14 amino acids. CDR3 in DNA: TGTGCCATCAGTGCAGGGAGCCCTAACTATGGCTACACCTTC. Protein product: CAISAGSPNYGYTF.

The V call is TRBV6-5, the J call TRBJ2-1, with TRBD1 as a possible D gene (5 bases). The CDR3 has 12 amino acids. The germline V gene encodes CDR1 MNHEY and CDR2 SVGAGI. The V and J ends lost 2 bases and 8 bases respectively, with 7 bases between them. This CDR3 reads CASSYRGYEQFF. The CDR3 DNA is TGTGCCAGCAGTTACAGGGGATATGAGCAGTTCTTC.

This clone was detected once. The V and J genes are TRBV7-6 and TRBJ2-7; 10 bases line up with TRBD2. This CDR3 region has 17 residues. Per the germline V gene, CDR1 is SGHVS and CDR2 is FNYEAQ. V gave up 1 base and J gave up 5 bases; unmatched junction bases: 11. DNA of the CDR3: TGTGCCAGCAGCTTAGAGGCAGCGGGGGGGCATTCAAACGAGCAGTACTTC. Protein sequence: CASSLEAAGGHSNEQYF.

The chain is built from TRBV28 and TRBJ1-1; D remains unclear. The CDR3 consists of 10 residues. The germline CDR1 and CDR2 sequences are MDHEN and SYDVKM. The V end was cut by 8 bases, the J end by 5 bases, with 6 bases between. The CDR3 protein is CASRETEAFF. CDR3 sequence (DNA): TGTGCCAGCCGAGAAACTGAAGCTTTCTTT.

The chain has TRBV5-1 and TRBJ2-1; D is possibly TRBD1 or TRBD2 (6 bases each). The CDR3 consists of 16 residues. Deletions cut 0 bases from V and 6 bases from J, with 16 bases between. Germline V gene lookup returns CDR1 SGHRS and CDR2 YFSETQ. This CDR3 reads CASSLGGSGAVNEQFF. CDR3 sequence (DNA): TGCGCCAGCAGCTTGGGCGGTTCGGGGGCTGTCAATGAGCAGTTCTTC. Together with reference TRBV5-1 and TRBJ2-1, the CDR3 gives the full variable domain: KAGVTQTPRYLIKTRGQQVTLSCSPISGHRSVSWYQQTPGQGLQFLFEYFSETQRNKGNFPGRFSGRQFSNSRSEMNVSTLELGDSALYLCASSLGGSGAVNEQFFGPGTRLTVL.

This chain joins TRBV5-4 and TRBJ1-2; 9 nucleotides line up with TRBD1. Germline values: CDR1 SGHNT, CDR2 YYREEE (reference sequence). This CDR3 is built from 14 residues. V lost 3 bases to trimming and J lost 6 bases; unmatched junction nucleotides: 6. The CDR3 reads CASSYGRQGDGYTF. The CDR3 DNA sequence: TGTGCCAGCAGCTACGGTCGACAGGGGGATGGCTACACCTTC.

This clone was counted once. This rearrangement joins TRBV14 to TRBJ2-2; 12 bases agree with TRBD1. With V trimmed by 2 bases and J by 8 bases, 9 bases remained unmatched. The CDR3 has 17 amino acids. The germline gives CDR1 SGHDN, CDR2 FVKESK. This CDR3 is CASSQSGTGGPLGELFF. The CDR3 nucleotides read TGTGCCAGCAGCCAATCCGGGACAGGGGGCCCTCTGGGGGAGCTGTTTTTT.

The chain employs TRBV10-3 and TRBJ2-2; tentative D call: TRBD2 (6 bases). CDR3 length equals 16 residues. Germline assignment: CDR1 ENHRY and CDR2 SYGVKD. The germline V and J ends were trimmed by 7 bases and 2 bases, with 17 bases remaining between them. DNA for the CDR3: TGTGCCATCAACCCTCAAGCGGGCGGCAACACCGGGGAGCTGTTTTTT. Protein: CAINPQAGGNTGELFF.

The chain links TRBV4-1 to TRBJ1-1; a weak D match, TRBD1 (6 bases). Trimming shortened V by 4 bases and J by 5 bases, and 17 bases separated the two germline ends. The CDR3 is made up of 15 amino acids. Germline V gene lookup returns CDR1 MGHRA and CDR2 YSYEKL. The CDR3 loop is CASSPYHDRPTEAFF. In DNA, the CDR3 is TGCGCCAGCAGCCCCTACCACGACAGGCCTACTGAAGCTTTCTTT.

The V gene is TRBV19, the J gene TRBJ1-1, with D possibly being TRBD1 (6 bases). Germline loops: CDR1 LNHDA, CDR2 SQIVND (reference sequence). CDR3 length: 19 amino acids. V lost 3 bases and J 1 base, leaving 24 bases between the germline ends. Written as DNA, the CDR3 is TGTGCCAGTAGTATGATGAACCTGGACAGATGGGGACAGAACACTGAAGCTTTCTTT. Translation: CASSMMNLDRWGQNTEAFF.

In DNA form, the CDR3 reads TGCGCCAGCAGCTTGGAAGTGGGGAACACTGAAGCTTTCTTT. This codes for CASSLEVGNTEAFF. V usage is TRBV5-1 and J usage is TRBJ1-1, with unresolved D. Germline V lookup: CDR1 SGHRS, CDR2 YFSETQ. This CDR3 has 14 residues. V gave up 0 bases and J gave up 1 base, with 7 bases separating them. Together with reference TRBV5-1 and TRBJ1-1, the CDR3 gives the full variable domain: KAGVTQTPRYLIKTRGQQVTLSCSPISGHRSVSWYQQTPGQGLQFLFEYFSETQRNKGNFPGRFSGRQFSNSRSEMNVSTLELGDSALYLCASSLEVGNTEAFFGQGTRLTVV.

The chain employs TRBV14 and TRBJ1-2; D unclear. Trimming pared 6 bases from V and 2 bases from J, leaving 7 bases between. The CDR3 sequence is 12 residues long. Germline values: CDR1 SGHDN, CDR2 FVKESK. The CDR3 region has the DNA TGTGCCAGCAGTTACAGAAACTATGGCTACACCTTC. Its protein is CASSYRNYGYTF.

The V gene is TRBV7-3, the J gene TRBJ2-1; 14 bases align to TRBD2. Trimming removed 1 base from V and 1 base from J; junction bases left unmatched: 0. The CDR3 has 17 amino acids. CDR1 SGHTA and CDR2 FQGTGA come from the germline V gene. The CDR3 nucleotides read TGTGCCAGCAGCTTAAGGACTAGCGGGGGGTCCTACAATGAGCAGTTCTTC. Translated, it gives CASSLRTSGGSYNEQFF.

The gene calls are TRBV4-3 and TRBJ1-6; D is unclear. CDR1 and CDR2 from the germline V gene are LGHNA and YSLEER. The CDR3 extends over 17 amino acids. Trimming stripped 0 bases from V and 6 bases from J, with 15 bases between. The DNA for the CDR3 is TGCGCCAGCAGCCAAGATGGGAGGACCTACCCTAATTCACCCCTCCACTTT. Translated: CASSQDGRTYPNSPLHF.

The chain has TRBV4-1 and TRBJ2-2, with D maybe TRBD1 (6 bases). V lost 0 bases to trimming and J lost 3 bases, with 8 bases between them. The CDR3 covers 15 residues. The germline gives CDR1 MGHRA, CDR2 YSYEKL. Written as DNA, the CDR3 is TGCGCCAGCAGCCAAGACAGGGGATACACCGGGGAGCTGTTTTTT. Translating it yields CASSQDRGYTGELFF.

This clone was picked up one time. The CDR3 region has the DNA TGTGCCAGCAGCATAGACAGGGCTTTCTATGGCTACACCTTC. It specifies CASSIDRAFYGYTF. This sequence joins TRBV5-6 and TRBJ1-2; 7 bases agree with TRBD1. CDR3 size: 14 residues. Germline lookup yields CDR1 SGHDT and CDR2 YYEEEE. V was pared by 4 bases and J by 4 bases, with 7 bases of the junction left unmatched.

This chain connects TRBV27 to TRBJ2-5, with TRBD2 matching 9 bases. The germline gives CDR1 MNHEY, CDR2 SMNVEV (reference sequence). The CDR3 covers 17 residues. The J segment lost 4 bases and the V segment lost 5 bases, leaving 14 bases of the junction unmatched. The CDR3 spells CASSLHGTSPPTETQYF. The CDR3 coding sequence is TGTGCCAGCAGTCTCCACGGGACTAGCCCCCCAACAGAGACCCAGTACTTC.

The V and J genes are TRBV19 and TRBJ2-2; TRBD1 matches 11 bases. Trimming at V came to 3 bases and at J to 7 bases, leaving 16 bases not matched to a gene. Germline V gene lookup returns CDR1 LNHDA and CDR2 SQIVND (reference sequence). CDR3 length equals 19 residues. CDR3 protein: CASSIPPWDRGVRNGELFF. In nucleotides, the CDR3 is TGTGCCAGTAGTATCCCCCCTTGGGACAGGGGGGTTAGGAACGGGGAGCTGTTTTTT.

The J gene is TRBJ1-1, the V gene TRBV7-9, with 11 bases fitting TRBD1. Germline V gives CDR1 SEHNR, CDR2 FQNEAQ (reference sequence). V shed 1 base and J 5 bases; nucleotides not matched to a gene: 6. This CDR3 comprises 16 residues. The CDR3 DNA sequence: TGTGCCAGCAGCTTAGGTCCCCGGGACAGGGGGACTGAAGCTTTCTTT. As protein: CASSLGPRDRGTEAFF.

The genes are TRBV4-3 and TRBJ1-2, with a possible D match to TRBD1 (5 bases). Germline assignment: CDR1 LGHNA and CDR2 YSLEER. The CDR3 contains 12 residues. V dropped 9 bases and J dropped 8 bases, with 16 bases sitting between them. The CDR3 DNA sequence: TGCGCCAGTTTAGACAGCGGCGGGGGCTACACCTTC. Residues: CASLDSGGGYTF.

DNA for the CDR3: TGCGCCAGCAGCTTCTCCGGGGAAAGGCGCGGCTACACCTTC. This encodes CASSFSGERRGYTF. The chain joins TRBV5-1 to TRBJ1-2; D gene uncertain. Trimming took off 2 bases at V and 8 bases at J, with 16 bases between the two ends. CDR3 size: 14 residues. CDR1 and CDR2 from the germline V gene are SGHRS and YFSETQ.